This T cell receptor (beta chain) was observed in a study of blood T cell repertoires in COVID-19. Study in general: Samples came from the United States, Italy and Spain, spanning acute and convalescent COVID-19. Sample material is recorded as cDNA or gDNA derived from T cells, B-cell-depleted T cells, or PBMCs.

V lost 4 bases, J lost 0 bases, and 10 bases lay in between. The CDR3 loop spans 14 amino acids. Germline V gene sequence: CDR1 MGHRA, CDR2 YSYEKL. Assay used: immunoSEQ multiplex PCR; TCRdb lists only in-frame clones, some missing. Of about 77,000 clones in the sample, about 80% are singletons; the top ten hold 4% to 6%. Sequencing input: peripheral blood. This sequence joins TRBV4-1 and TRBJ2-7; a weak D match, TRBD1 (6 bases). The TCR originated in a woman aged 70-85 years with acute or convalescent COVID-19. The CDR3 DNA sequence: TGCGCCAGCAGCCTTGACAGGACCTCCTACGAGCAGTACTTC. As protein: CASSLDRTSYEQYF.